This TCR beta chain was sequenced in a study of cytomegalovirus exposure and HLA in healthy donors. The PCR had 60 Vbeta and 13 Jbeta primers. Profiled with immunoSEQ multiplex PCR; TCRdb holds only in-frame clones, not every one. This table holds more than 150,000 clones, less than 85% found once. The receptor's source is a girl between 5 and 17 years old in good health and CMV-seropositive. The sequencing input was PBMCs.

The CDR3 protein is CSVDMSPGGYTF. DNA of the CDR3: TGCAGCGTTGATATGAGCCCCGGTGGCTACACCTTC. J is TRBJ1-2 and V is TRBV29-1; D is unclear. Trimming took 3 bases from V and 7 from J, leaving 12 bases between them. The CDR3 loop spans 12 amino acids. CDR1 is SQVTM, CDR2 ANQGSEA, per germline.